Listed here are 27 T cell receptor beta chains from one sample, sequenced in a study of cytomegalovirus exposure and HLA in healthy donors. Both 60 Vbeta primers and 13 Jbeta primers went into the PCR. Clones were sequenced by immunoSEQ multiplex PCR, and TCRdb holds only the in-frame ones, with some missing. This table holds about 130,000 clones, about 8.5% found once. Sequencing used PBMCs. These receptor sequences come from a man aged 40-50 years in good health and CMV-seronegative.

J is TRBJ1-2 and V is TRBV5-1; 7 bases align to TRBD1. V dropped 2 bases and J dropped 8; count of bases not matched to a gene: 3. The CDR3 consists of 12 residues. The V gene's germline CDR1 is SGHRS and CDR2 YFSETQ. The CDR3 loop is CASSFRQGGYTF. CDR3 bases: TGCGCCAGCAGCTTCAGACAGGGCGGCTACACCTTC. Using reference TRBV5-1 and TRBJ1-2 for the parts outside the CDR3, the full variable domain is KAGVTQTPRYLIKTRGQQVTLSCSPISGHRSVSWYQQTPGQGLQFLFEYFSETQRNKGNFPGRFSGRQFSNSRSEMNVSTLELGDSALYLCASSFRQGGYTFGSGTRLTVV.

A few counts support this clone. The J gene is TRBJ2-7, the V gene TRBV5-1; D remains ambiguous. This CDR3 is 13 amino acids long. Trimming took off 0 bases at V and 6 bases at J, with 10 bases between the two ends. Germline V CDR1 and CDR2: SGHRS, YFSETQ. The CDR3 DNA reads as TGCGCCAGCAGCTTGGATAGCCTCCCCGAGCAGTACTTC. Translation gives CASSLDSLPEQYF. The whole variable domain, filled in from reference TRBV5-1 and TRBJ2-7, reads KAGVTQTPRYLIKTRGQQVTLSCSPISGHRSVSWYQQTPGQGLQFLFEYFSETQRNKGNFPGRFSGRQFSNSRSEMNVSTLELGDSALYLCASSLDSLPEQYFGPGTRLTVT.

This rearrangement joins TRBV9 to TRBJ2-1; D is undetermined. Germline V lookup: CDR1 SGDLS, CDR2 YYNGEE. This CDR3 has 15 amino acids. V was clipped by 0 bases and J by 10 bases, with 17 bases between them. CDR3 nucleotide sequence: TGTGCCAGCAGCGTAGTAGACTCTAGTACCGGAGAGCAGTTCTTC. This encodes CASSVVDSSTGEQFF.

This sequence joins TRBV29-1 and TRBJ1-1, with 7 bases lining up with TRBD1. The germline CDR1 and CDR2 sequences are SQVTM and ANQGSEA. With V trimmed by 0 bases and J by 10 bases, 8 bases remained unmatched. CDR3 size: 13 residues. The CDR3 DNA reads as TGCAGCGTTGAAGAACAGGGGATGAGTAGAGCTTTCTTT. Amino acids: CSVEEQGMSRAFF. Looking up the rest from reference TRBV29-1 and TRBJ1-1 gives the full variable domain: SAVISQKPSRDICQRGTSLTIQCQVDSQVTMMFWYRQQPGQSLTLIATANQGSEATYESGFVIDKFPISRPNLTFSTLTVSNMSPEDSSIYLCSVEEQGMSRAFFGQGTRLTVV.

The chain carries TRBV28 and TRBJ1-3; D is undetermined. V gave up 11 bases and J gave up 4 bases, with 6 bases separating them. Germline V gene data show CDR1 as MDHEN and CDR2 as SYDVKM. The CDR3 extends over 10 amino acids. The CDR3 DNA reads TGTGCCTGCGGGGGAAACACCATATATTTT. Translating gives CACGGNTIYF.

The chain couples TRBV6-1 to TRBJ2-7, with D perhaps TRBD1 (6 bases). The CDR3 is 14 amino acids. V was shortened by 0 bases and J by 2 bases, with 8 bases between the two germline ends. CDR1 and CDR2 (germline): MNHNS, SASEGT. In nucleotides, the CDR3 is TGTGCCAGCAGTGAAGCGGGGACACCCTACGAGCAGTACTTC. Amino acids: CASSEAGTPYEQYF.

The V call is TRBV4-2, the J call TRBJ1-1; possibly TRBD1 for D (6 bases). With 0 bases removed from V and 4 bases from J, the gap between germline ends came to 9 bases. Germline assignment: CDR1 LGHNA and CDR2 YNFKEQ. This CDR3 is built from 14 residues. CDR3 nucleotide sequence: TGTGCCAGCAGCCAAGATGGCAGGGGCACTGAAGCTTTCTTT. It is translated as CASSQDGRGTEAFF.

This clone occurred a few times. The V and J genes are TRBV19 and TRBJ2-1; D is unresolved. V shed 3 bases and J shed 1 base, with 7 bases lying between them. The germline V gene has CDR1 LNHDA and CDR2 SQIVND (reference sequence). The CDR3 covers 14 residues. CDR3 DNA sequence: TGTGCCAGTAGTATGAGCGTTTCCTACAATGAGCAGTTCTTC. This gives the protein CASSMSVSYNEQFF.

The V call is TRBV4-1, the J call TRBJ1-6; TRBD1 matches 10 bases. This CDR3 spans 15 amino acids. Germline trimming cut 4 bases from V and 6 bases from J; bases unmatched to any gene: 3. CDR1 MGHRA and CDR2 YSYEKL come from the germline V gene. The CDR3 nucleotides are TGCGCCAGCAGCCCTGACAGGGGGCTTAATTCACCCCTCCACTTT. Protein: CASSPDRGLNSPLHF.

This clone was seen only a few times. The junction and the germline gene differ at one end; a read error may be behind it. The gene calls are TRBV28 and TRBJ1-4, with D possibly being TRBD1 (5 bases). There are 12 residues in the CDR3. Germline loops: CDR1 MDHEN, CDR2 SYDVKM. The CDR3 loop reads CASSLRLTVFNF. CDR3 nucleotide sequence: TGTGCCAGCAGTTTGAGGTTGACAGTTTTTAATTTT.

The sample holds a few counts of this clone. The chain uses TRBV7-2 and TRBJ1-2; 7 positions agree with TRBD1. J gave up 0 bases and V 1 base, and 5 bases lay outside the gene matches. Germline loops: CDR1 SGHTA, CDR2 FQGNSA. This CDR3 has 16 amino acids. The CDR3: CASSLDRGQSNYGYTF. DNA for the CDR3: TGTGCCAGCAGCTTAGACAGGGGCCAATCTAACTATGGCTACACCTTC.

In this sample, this clone turned up a few times. The chain has TRBV7-8 and TRBJ1-5, with 10 nucleotides matching TRBD1. After removal of 4 bases from V and 2 bases from J, the junction contained 11 bases not matched to a gene. The CDR3 sequence is 18 residues long. Germline CDR1 is SGHVS and CDR2 is FQNEAQ. The CDR3 here is CASSSRTGGISGNQPQHF. Here the CDR3 DNA reads TGTGCCAGCAGCTCCCGGACAGGGGGGATATCGGGCAATCAGCCCCAGCATTTT. Combining the CDR3 with reference TRBV7-8 and TRBJ1-5 gives the whole variable domain GAGVSQSPRYKVAKRGQDVALRCDPISGHVSLFWYQQALGQGPEFLTYFQNEAQLDKSGLPSDRFFAERPEGSVSTLKIQRTQQEDSAVYLCASSSRTGGISGNQPQHFGDGTRLSIL.

This clone occurred a few times. The CDR3 sequence is CASREGYRRPGELFF. CDR3 DNA: TGTGCCAGCAGGGAAGGGTACAGGCGGCCCGGGGAGCTGTTTTTT. The chain has TRBV28 and TRBJ2-2, with D perhaps TRBD1 (5 bases). With 6 bases removed from V and 6 bases from J, the gap between germline ends came to 17 bases. The germline CDR1 and CDR2 sequences are MDHEN and SYDVKM. This CDR3 spans 15 amino acids.

This clone was counted a few times. The genes are TRBV19 and TRBJ1-5, with 8 bases matching TRBD1. The CDR3 contains 14 residues. CDR1 and CDR2 (germline): LNHDA, SQIVND (reference sequence). Trimming took 7 bases from V and 5 from J; bases not matched to a gene: 7. The CDR3 DNA reads as TGTGCCAGTATCCTCAGGGGGCAGGATCAGCCCCAGCATTTT. It codes for CASILRGQDQPQHF.

Only a few counts were recorded for this clone. The chain combines TRBV28 with TRBJ2-7; 13 bases agree with TRBD2. The CDR3 totals 15 residues. Trimming took 6 bases from V and 5 from J; bases not matched to a gene: 7. Germline CDR1 and CDR2: MDHEN and SYDVKM. As DNA, the CDR3 is TGTGCCAGCAGCATAGGACTAGCGGGGGTCGACGAGCAGTACTTC. Residues: CASSIGLAGVDEQYF.

This clone was counted a few times. This chain links TRBV9 with TRBJ2-1; 12 bases map to TRBD2. This CDR3 spans 17 amino acids. Germline loops: CDR1 SGDLS, CDR2 YYNGEE. The V segment lost 3 bases and the J segment 4 bases; nucleotides outside the gene matches: 8. CDR3 DNA sequence: TGTGCCAGCAGCGGCCGCCTACTAGCGGGGGGTTACAATGAGCAGTTCTTC. Translation gives CASSGRLLAGGYNEQFF.

The J gene is TRBJ2-1, the V gene TRBV4-1, with 8 bases matching TRBD1. The V segment lost 0 bases and the J segment 0 bases; nucleotides outside the gene matches: 13. Germline CDR1 MGHRA, CDR2 YSYEKL. The CDR3 spans 20 residues. DNA of the CDR3: TGCGCCAGCAGCCAAGACCTCTTTGGACAGGGCCTCAACTCCTACAATGAGCAGTTCTTC. Protein product: CASSQDLFGQGLNSYNEQFF.

This chain uses TRBV6-1 with TRBJ2-3; TRBD2 might be the D (5 bases). Germline-derived CDR1 and CDR2 are MNHNS and SASEGT. There are 16 residues in the CDR3. Trimming removed 0 bases at V and 2 bases at J, with 12 bases between. Here the CDR3 DNA reads TGTGCCAGCAGTGAAGCGGAGGAACTAATCACAGATACGCAGTATTTT. Protein: CASSEAEELITDTQYF.

This chain links TRBV6-5 with TRBJ2-7; 9 bases agree with TRBD1. The CDR3 runs to 12 residues. The V gene's germline CDR1 is MNHEY and CDR2 SVGAGI. The ends lost 6 bases at V and 5 bases at J; junction bases unmatched: 2. DNA for the CDR3: TGTGCCAGCAGCCGGACAGGGGACGAGCAGTACTTC. Its protein is CASSRTGDEQYF.

The rearrangement joins TRBV7-9 to TRBJ2-6; TRBD1 agrees at 7 bases. Germline-derived CDR1 and CDR2 are SEHNR and FQNEAQ (reference sequence). Losses at the gene ends were 4 bases for V and 0 bases for J; bases not matched to a gene: 6. This CDR3 is built from 17 residues. The CDR3 nucleotides read TGTGCCAGCAGCTCGGACAGGCTGTACTCTGGGGCCAACGTCCTGACTTTC. Translated: CASSSDRLYSGANVLTF.

The CDR3 loop is CASSYSYNQPQHF. Written as DNA, the CDR3 is TGTGCCAGCAGTTACTCGTACAATCAGCCCCAGCATTTT. The V gene is TRBV6-6, the J gene TRBJ1-5; D uncertain. The germline V gene has CDR1 MNHNY and CDR2 SVGAGI (reference sequence). This CDR3 comprises 13 residues. Trimming removed 0 bases at V and 3 bases at J, with 3 bases between.

V usage is TRBV28 and J usage is TRBJ2-7; 13 bases align to TRBD2. The CDR3 is 15 residues long. The trim removed 4 bases at V and 5 bases at J, leaving 5 bases unmatched. In germline, CDR1 is MDHEN, CDR2 SYDVKM. In nucleotides, the CDR3 is TGTGCCAGCAGTTCCCTGGGACTAGCGGGGAACGAGCAGTACTTC. Residues: CASSSLGLAGNEQYF.

The gene calls are TRBV5-4 and TRBJ1-1; possibly TRBD1 for D (6 bases). There are 14 residues in the CDR3. Trimming shortened V by 4 bases and J by 5 bases, and 15 bases separated the two germline ends. In germline, CDR1 is SGHNT, CDR2 YYREEE (reference sequence). In nucleotides, the CDR3 is TGTGCCAGCAGCCCACCCGACAGGTCGACTGAAGCTTTCTTT. It is translated as CASSPPDRSTEAFF.

This clone was counted a few times. This chain links TRBV27 with TRBJ2-3; no firm D call. Germline V gives CDR1 MNHEY, CDR2 SMNVEV (reference sequence). V lost 2 bases, J lost 5 bases, and 2 bases lay in between. The CDR3 is 11 amino acids. DNA for the CDR3: TGTGCCAGCAGTTTACAAGATACGCAGTATTTT. It is translated as CASSLQDTQYF.

The chain recombines TRBV28 with TRBJ1-5, with 8 bases fitting TRBD1. The V and J ends lost 1 base and 5 bases, in that order; junction bases with no gene match: 7. Germline lookup yields CDR1 MDHEN and CDR2 SYDVKM. The CDR3 is 16 amino acids. The CDR3: CASSLSPGQGDQPQHF. CDR3 DNA sequence: TGTGCCAGCAGTTTATCCCCCGGACAGGGTGATCAGCCCCAGCATTTT.

The rearrangement joins TRBV7-2 to TRBJ2-3; TRBD2 agrees at 12 bases. Germline V gene data show CDR1 as SGHTA and CDR2 as FQGNSA. This CDR3 comprises 18 residues. The J segment lost 2 bases and the V segment lost 5 bases, leaving 11 bases of the junction unmatched. CDR3 residues: CASSAGLAGSGSTDTQYF. In DNA form, the CDR3 reads TGTGCCAGCAGCGCCGGACTAGCGGGGAGCGGATCCACAGATACGCAGTATTTT. The full variable domain, rest sourced from reference TRBV7-2 and TRBJ2-3, is GAGVSQSPSNKVTEKGKDVELRCDPISGHTALYWYRQSLGQGLEFLIYFQGNSAPDKSGLPSDRFSAERTGGSVSTLTIQRTQQEDSAVYLCASSAGLAGSGSTDTQYFGPGTRLTVL.

The chain is built from TRBV27 and TRBJ1-2; tentatively, D is TRBD1 (6 bases). Per the germline V gene, CDR1 is MNHEY and CDR2 is SMNVEV (reference sequence). The V end lost 3 bases, the J end lost 4 bases, and 9 bases lay between the germline ends. The CDR3 covers 13 residues. The CDR3 sequence: CASSFGGPYGYTF. The CDR3 bases are TGTGCCAGCAGTTTCGGGGGGCCCTATGGCTACACCTTC.